This T cell receptor beta chain was profiled in a study of identical twins. The CDR3 length is 15 residues. CDR1 and CDR2 (germline): SGDLS, YYNGEE. V was shortened by 0 bases and J by 0 bases, with 10 bases between the two germline ends. TCRdb re-derived calls from the 5' RACE reads in MiXCR, one entry per CDR3 protein. The sample holds under 350,000 distinct CDR3 sequences, nearly 9.5% seen once. Notes on the study in general: There were fewer insertions in abundant cord blood beta clonotypes, but memory repertoires showed no such pattern. Out-of-frame alpha sequences shared by twins were enriched for low generation probability.

At least ten counts were recorded for this clonotype. Antigen unknown. These data also formed part of another study, on yellow fever vaccine responses in identical twins.

The specimen sequenced was CD8+ T cells sorted from blood. The clonotype comes from a woman aged 18-29 years in good health. V gene TRBV9 combines with J gene TRBJ2-7; D gene ambiguous. The CDR3 coding sequence is TGTGCCAGCAGCGTAGCTCCCTCGAGCTCCTACGAGCAGTACTTC. Amino acids: CASSVAPSSSYEQYF.